Shown below are 19 T cell receptor beta chains from a single sample sequenced in a study of T cell repertoires in cytomegalovirus infection. Each CDR3 protein is one row after TCRdb ran MiXCR on the reads. The table has some 180,000 distinct CDR3 sequences, roughly a sixth seen once; the top ten hold 20% to 25%. The sample taken for sequencing was CD8+ T cells from PBMCs. These receptor sequences come from a human donor in good health (CMV status not recorded). Some clones in this sample may be carry-over from other donors' samples.

The chain uses TRBV15 and TRBJ2-7; TRBD1 is a possible D gene (6 bases). The CDR3 loop spans 13 amino acids. With 4 bases removed from V and 2 bases from J, the gap between germline ends came to 9 bases. Germline V gives CDR1 LNHNV, CDR2 YYDKDF (reference sequence). CDR3 sequence: CATSNNRAYEQYF. CDR3 nucleotide sequence: TGTGCCACCAGCAATAACAGGGCCTACGAGCAGTACTTC. The full variable domain, rest sourced from reference TRBV15 and TRBJ2-7, is DAMVIQNPRYQVTQFGKPVTLSCSQTLNHNVMYWYQQKSSQAPKLLFHYYDKDFNNEADTPDNFQSRRPNTSFCFLDIRSPGLGDTAMYLCATSNNRAYEQYFGPGTRLTVT.

The J gene is TRBJ2-7, the V gene TRBV11-1; D possibly corresponds to TRBD1 (6 bases). This CDR3 region has 14 residues. The V end lost 5 bases, the J end lost 2 bases, and 13 bases lay between the germline ends. Germline V gene lookup returns CDR1 SGHAT and CDR2 FQDESV (reference sequence). The CDR3 sequence is CASSPRQDPYEQYF. CDR3 DNA: TGTGCCAGCAGCCCTAGACAGGACCCCTACGAGCAGTACTTC.

Only a few counts were recorded for this clonotype. The chain is built from TRBV25-1 and TRBJ1-1; 7 nucleotides align to TRBD1. The CDR3 is 13 residues long. J lost 3 bases, V lost 11 bases, and 9 bases had no gene match. Germline CDR1 reads MGHDK; CDR2 reads SYGVNS. The CDR3 is CAGEQGRHTEAFF. CDR3 sequence (DNA): TGTGCCGGGGAACAGGGGAGACACACTGAAGCTTTCTTT.

The rearrangement links TRBV4-1 to TRBJ1-1; 8 bases fit TRBD1. Trimming cost V 2 bases and J 2 bases; bases outside gene matches: 7. This CDR3 is built from 16 residues. Per the germline V gene, CDR1 is MGHRA and CDR2 is YSYEKL. The CDR3 DNA follows: TGCGCCAGCAGCCAACTAACAGGGGGTGTAAACACTGAAGCTTTCTTT. Protein sequence: CASSQLTGGVNTEAFF.

The chain is built from TRBV6-5 and TRBJ2-2, with a possible D match to TRBD1 (6 bases). The CDR3 runs to 15 residues. CDR1 is MNHEY and CDR2 is SVGAGI in the germline V gene. The V end was cut by 6 bases, the J end by 4 bases, with 15 bases between. The chain's CDR3 is CASSPDRSLTGELFF. The CDR3 nucleotides are TGTGCCAGCAGCCCCGACAGGAGTCTCACCGGGGAGCTGTTTTTT.

The V and J genes are TRBV29-1 and TRBJ1-2, with D perhaps TRBD1 (6 bases). Germline V gene data show CDR1 as SQVTM and CDR2 as ANQGSEA. This CDR3 comprises 15 residues. Trimming took 7 bases from V and 2 from J, leaving 20 bases between them. CDR3 nucleotides: TGCAGCGCCGGGCCGGGACACGGACCGAACTATGGCTACACCTTC. Protein product: CSAGPGHGPNYGYTF.

This clonotype was counted only a few times. This chain links TRBV20-1 with TRBJ2-7; D not resolved. V was trimmed by 3 bases and J by 0 bases, leaving 9 bases between them. Per germline, CDR1 DFQATT and CDR2 SNEGSKA (reference sequence). The CDR3 has 13 residues. The CDR3 spells CSASGRSSYEQYF. The CDR3 coding sequence is TGCAGTGCTAGTGGGCGAAGCTCCTACGAGCAGTACTTC.

This chain links TRBV7-9 with TRBJ1-2; D unresolved. The CDR3 length is 14 residues. The germline CDR1 and CDR2 sequences are SEHNR and FQNEAQ (reference sequence). Trimming stripped 3 bases from V and 3 bases from J, with 11 bases between. The CDR3 nucleotides read TGTGCCAGCAGCTTCGGCCCGAGGCACTATGGCTACACCTTC. Its protein product is CASSFGPRHYGYTF.

This chain uses TRBV12-3 or TRBV12-4 with TRBJ2-7, with D tentatively TRBD2 (6 bases). The CDR3 runs to 12 residues. Trimming took off 6 bases at V and 5 bases at J, with 11 bases between the two ends. The CDR3 loop reads CASRGLGDEQYF. The CDR3 region has the DNA TGTGCCAGCAGGGGACTGGGGGACGAGCAGTACTTC.

This clonotype showed up just a few times. This chain uses TRBV4-2 with TRBJ2-6; 8 bases line up with TRBD2. Germline assignment: CDR1 LGHNA and CDR2 YNFKEQ. The CDR3 sequence is 17 residues long. With 1 base clipped from V and 2 bases from J, the junction kept 4 bases outside the gene matches. The CDR3 bases are TGTGCCAGCAGCCAAGCATCGGGGGGGACTGGGGCCAACGTCCTGACTTTC. Translated: CASSQASGGTGANVLTF.

In its sample, this clonotype was seen a few times. The CDR3 here is CASSLVTQPKNTGELFF. As DNA, the CDR3 is TGTGCCAGCAGCTTAGTGACCCAGCCCAAAAACACCGGGGAGCTGTTTTTT. The V gene is TRBV7-6, the J gene TRBJ2-2, with D uncertain. Trimming removed 1 base from V and 2 bases from J, with 14 bases in between. The CDR3 spans 17 residues. Per the germline V gene, CDR1 is SGHVS and CDR2 is FNYEAQ.

The rearrangement joins TRBV7-7 to TRBJ2-2; TRBD2 matches 10 bases. Germline V gene lookup returns CDR1 SSHAT and CDR2 FNYEAQ (reference sequence). The CDR3 consists of 15 residues. The V and J ends lost 5 bases and 7 bases, in that order; junction bases with no gene match: 7. CDR3 sequence: CASSLSGGAGGELFF. In nucleotides, the CDR3 is TGTGCCAGCAGCCTCAGCGGGGGGGCCGGCGGGGAGCTGTTTTTT.

The sample holds a few counts of this clonotype. The chain uses TRBV12-3 or TRBV12-4 and TRBJ1-1; D is possibly TRBD1 (6 bases). CDR3 length equals 15 residues. V lost 3 bases and J 4 bases, leaving 15 bases between the germline ends. CDR3 nucleotides: TGTGCCAGCAGTTTCGCACAGGGTGAGATCACTGAAGCTTTCTTT. Amino acids: CASSFAQGEITEAFF.

This clonotype was recorded a few times. The rearrangement joins TRBV12-3 or TRBV12-4 to TRBJ2-7, with D possibly being TRBD1 or TRBD2 (5 bases each). The germline V and J ends were trimmed by 5 bases and 1 base, with 15 bases remaining between them. The CDR3 is 15 residues long. The CDR3 region is CASSPPTWGSYEQYF. Here the CDR3 DNA reads TGTGCCAGCAGTCCACCTACCTGGGGGTCCTACGAGCAGTACTTC.

In this sample, this clonotype turned up a few times. The chain recombines TRBV7-9 with TRBJ2-3; TRBD1 or TRBD2 may be the D gene (5 bases each). V was pared by 2 bases and J by 4 bases, with 16 bases between. This CDR3 is 16 amino acids long. CDR1 SEHNR and CDR2 FQNEAQ come from the germline V gene (reference sequence). The CDR3: CASSLTFGGSPDTQYF. In DNA, the CDR3 is TGTGCCAGCAGCTTAACGTTTGGGGGTAGCCCAGATACGCAGTATTTT.

This clonotype was seen only a few times. This chain links TRBV7-6 with TRBJ2-2, with D possibly being TRBD1 (5 bases). Per the germline V gene, CDR1 is SGHVS and CDR2 is FNYEAQ. The CDR3 is 15 residues long. Trimming cost V 1 base and J 4 bases, with 10 bases left between them. This chain's CDR3 is CASSLGQGGTGELFF. The CDR3 region has the DNA TGTGCCAGCAGCTTAGGGCAGGGCGGCACCGGGGAGCTGTTTTTT.

In its sample, this clonotype was seen a few times. V and J are TRBV7-6 and TRBJ2-3; D unclear. V lost 0 bases, J lost 1 base, and 11 bases lay in between. The CDR3 has 16 amino acids. Germline V CDR1 and CDR2: SGHVS, FNYEAQ. Here the CDR3 DNA reads TGTGCCAGCAGCTTAGCGCACAGCGCGGGCACAGATACGCAGTATTTT. Its translation is CASSLAHSAGTDTQYF.

This clonotype was counted only a few times. This sequence joins TRBV6-1 and TRBJ2-2, with D uncertain. This CDR3 is built from 15 residues. CDR1 and CDR2 from the germline V gene are MNHNS and SASEGT. With 2 bases removed from V and 7 bases from J, the gap between germline ends came to 14 bases. CDR3: CASSELFERDGELFF. The CDR3 coding sequence is TGTGCCAGCAGTGAATTGTTCGAGAGAGACGGGGAGCTGTTTTTT.

This clonotype was seen a handful of times. This chain links TRBV6-4 with TRBJ2-1; 8 bases agree with TRBD2. Germline values: CDR1 MRHNA, CDR2 SNTAGT. This CDR3 spans 16 amino acids. Trimming cost V 3 bases and J 0 bases; bases outside gene matches: 4. CDR3 nucleotides: TGTGCCAGCAGTGAAATGGGGACTAGCTCCTACAATGAGCAGTTCTTC. This translates into CASSEMGTSSYNEQFF.